This record covers a single TCR beta chain. The data are from a study of blood T cell repertoires in COVID-19. J was trimmed by 2 bases and V by 4 bases; bases with no gene match: 4. Germline V CDR1 and CDR2: LNHDA, SQIVND (reference sequence). This CDR3 is 16 amino acids long. Sequenced by immunoSEQ multiplex PCR; TCRdb stores in-frame clones only, minus some. Of approximately 380,000 clones listed, just over 90% were seen once; the top ten hold over 0.7%. The receptor was derived from a middle-aged woman who had been exposed to COVID-19. This sequence joins TRBV19 and TRBJ2-6; TRBD1 agrees at 8 bases. The sequencing input was PBMCs or T cells enriched from blood (not recorded which). The CDR3 nucleotides read TGTGCCAGTAGTACCATGACAGGGGCTGGGGCCAACGTCCTGACTTTC. As protein: CASSTMTGAGANVLTF.